This T cell receptor beta chain was identified during a study of vaccination and CD4 T cells after COVID-19. About the study: According to the study, participants were given two doses of BNT162b2 or mRNA-1273 vaccine.

The sample's treatment: roughly ten-day PBMC culture with coronavirus spike peptide pools or control peptides (ViraFEST assay). V was cut by 8 bases and J by 7 bases, with 14 bases left in between. Germline values: CDR1 MDHEN, CDR2 SYDVKM. CDR3 length equals 12 residues. This clonotype was counted only a few times. Its specificity is not known. Once obtained from cultured CD4+ T cells, the DNA was sequenced using the Oncomine TCR Beta short-read assay. One entry per CDR3 protein, called by TCRdb with MiXCR from the PCR reads. The data show over 13,000 distinct CDR3 sequences, with over 20% seen just once and around 15% held by the top ten.

Sequenced: cultured CD4+ T cells from blood. The chain recombines TRBV28 with TRBJ1-1; TRBD1 is a possible D gene (5 bases). This sequence originates from a human donor with COVID-19. CDR3 sequence: CASVTGTLEAFF. CDR3 nucleotides: TGTGCCAGCGTGACCGGGACCCTTGAAGCTTTCTTT.